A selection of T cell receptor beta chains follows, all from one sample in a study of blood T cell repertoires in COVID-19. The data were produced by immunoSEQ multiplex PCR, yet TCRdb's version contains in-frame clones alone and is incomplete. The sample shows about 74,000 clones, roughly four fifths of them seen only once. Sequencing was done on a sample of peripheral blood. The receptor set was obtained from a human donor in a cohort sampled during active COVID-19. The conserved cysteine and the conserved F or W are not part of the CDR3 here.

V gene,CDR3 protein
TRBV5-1,ASSLTQGNSAEAF
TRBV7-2,ASSSLAGPLNEQF
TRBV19,ASSRGKDEKLF
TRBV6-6,ASTRGGPIYNEQF
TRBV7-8,ASSVDSATYEQY
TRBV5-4,ASSPADRGWDTGELF
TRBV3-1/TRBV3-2,ASSSRYEQY
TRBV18,ASSPVGQGAEQY
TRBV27,ASSLSRTGGGTEAF
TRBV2,ASRGKGVRTEAF
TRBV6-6,ASSRGQGALGTEAF
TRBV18,ASSGTGEGGYT
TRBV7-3,ASSPGQGARGYT
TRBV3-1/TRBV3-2,ASAGLSGNTIY
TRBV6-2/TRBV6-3,ASSPPGQGYGYT
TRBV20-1,SANTGNEQY